The source of this T cell receptor (beta chain) is a study of Ad26.COV2.S vaccination and SARS-CoV-2 variants. Study summary: Within the COV1001 Ad26.COV2.S trial arm, the donor was enrolled.

TCRdb's copy holds only in-frame clones and misses some; the assay was immunoSEQ multiplex PCR. The data hold about 480,000 clones, with around 85% observed a single time. From germline, CDR1 is SQVTM and CDR2 ANQGSEA. With V trimmed by 6 bases and J by 4 bases, 11 bases remained unmatched. CDR3 length: 15 residues. Treatment meaning: about 20 received Ad26.COV2.S at low or high dose, single or two shots; about five received placebo; per-sample allocation not given. Samples were taken on day 63 after the first vaccine or placebo injection. This receptor was taken from a person aged 18-60 years who received the Ad26.COV2.S COVID-19 vaccine or a placebo. The chain combines TRBV29-1 with TRBJ1-4; 7 bases are a match to TRBD1. The starting material was peripheral blood, obtained in a trial of Ad26.COV2.S vaccine versus placebo. Here the CDR3 DNA reads TGCAGCGTGCGACGTACAGGGGCGAGTAATGAAAAACTGTTTTTT. Its translation is CSVRRTGASNEKLFF.